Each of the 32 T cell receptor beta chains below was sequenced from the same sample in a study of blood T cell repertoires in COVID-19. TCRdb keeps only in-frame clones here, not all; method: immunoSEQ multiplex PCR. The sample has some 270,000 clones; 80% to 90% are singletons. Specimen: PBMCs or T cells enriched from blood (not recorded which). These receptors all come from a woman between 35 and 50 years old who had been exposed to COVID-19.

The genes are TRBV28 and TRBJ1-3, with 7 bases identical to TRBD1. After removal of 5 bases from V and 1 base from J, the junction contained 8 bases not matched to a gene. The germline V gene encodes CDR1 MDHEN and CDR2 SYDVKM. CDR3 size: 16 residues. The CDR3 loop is CASSAPTGESGNTIYF. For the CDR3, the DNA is TGTGCCAGCAGTGCACCAACAGGGGAGTCTGGAAACACCATATATTTT.

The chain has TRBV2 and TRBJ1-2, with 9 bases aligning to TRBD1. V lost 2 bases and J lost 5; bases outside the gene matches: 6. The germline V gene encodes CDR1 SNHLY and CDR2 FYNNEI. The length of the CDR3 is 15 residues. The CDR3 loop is CASSEIQGARYGYTF. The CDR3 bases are TGTGCCAGCAGTGAAATACAGGGGGCACGGTATGGCTACACCTTC.

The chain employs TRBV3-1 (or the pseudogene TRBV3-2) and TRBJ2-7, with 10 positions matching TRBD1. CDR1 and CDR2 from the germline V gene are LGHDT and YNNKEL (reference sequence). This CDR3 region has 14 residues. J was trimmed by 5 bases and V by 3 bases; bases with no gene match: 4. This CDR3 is CASSQGQGPNEQYF. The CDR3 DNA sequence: TGTGCCAGCAGCCAGGGACAGGGGCCTAACGAGCAGTACTTC.

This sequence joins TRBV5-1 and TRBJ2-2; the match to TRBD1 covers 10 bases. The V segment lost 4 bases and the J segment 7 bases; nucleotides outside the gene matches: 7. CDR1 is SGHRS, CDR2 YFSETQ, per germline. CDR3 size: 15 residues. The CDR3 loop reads CASSPAGQGNGELFF. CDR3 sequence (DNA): TGCGCCAGCAGCCCGGCGGGACAGGGGAACGGGGAGCTGTTTTTT.

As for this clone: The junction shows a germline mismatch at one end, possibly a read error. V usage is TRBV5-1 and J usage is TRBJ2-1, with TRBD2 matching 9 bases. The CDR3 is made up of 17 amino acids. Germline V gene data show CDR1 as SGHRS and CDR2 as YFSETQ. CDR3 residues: CASSLTPGLALYNEQFF. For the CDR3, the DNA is TGTGCCAGCAGCTTAACACCTGGACTAGCGTTATACAATGAGCAGTTCTTC.

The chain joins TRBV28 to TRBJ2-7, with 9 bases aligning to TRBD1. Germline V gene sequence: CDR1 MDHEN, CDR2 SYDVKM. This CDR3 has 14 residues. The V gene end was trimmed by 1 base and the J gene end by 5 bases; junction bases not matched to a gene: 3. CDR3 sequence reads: CASSLLQGANEQYF. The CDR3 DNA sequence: TGTGCCAGCAGTTTATTACAGGGGGCAAACGAGCAGTACTTC. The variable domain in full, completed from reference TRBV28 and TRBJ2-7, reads DVKVTQSSRYLVKRTGEKVFLECVQDMDHENMFWYRQDPGLGLRLIYFSYDVKMKEKGDIPEGYSVSREKKERFSLILESASTNQTSMYLCASSLLQGANEQYFGPGTRLTVT.

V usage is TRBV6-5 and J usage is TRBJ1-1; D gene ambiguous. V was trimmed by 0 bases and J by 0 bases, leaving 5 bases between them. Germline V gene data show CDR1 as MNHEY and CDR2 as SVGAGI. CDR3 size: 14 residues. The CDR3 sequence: CASSYSELNTEAFF. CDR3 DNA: TGTGCCAGCAGTTACTCGGAGCTGAACACTGAAGCTTTCTTT.

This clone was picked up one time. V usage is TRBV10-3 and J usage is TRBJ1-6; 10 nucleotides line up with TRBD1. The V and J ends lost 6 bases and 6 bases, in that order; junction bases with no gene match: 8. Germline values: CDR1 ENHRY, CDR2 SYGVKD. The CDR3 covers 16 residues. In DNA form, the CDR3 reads TGTGCCATCAGGGACCATAGGACAGGGGGTAATTCACCCCTCCACTTT. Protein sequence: CAIRDHRTGGNSPLHF.

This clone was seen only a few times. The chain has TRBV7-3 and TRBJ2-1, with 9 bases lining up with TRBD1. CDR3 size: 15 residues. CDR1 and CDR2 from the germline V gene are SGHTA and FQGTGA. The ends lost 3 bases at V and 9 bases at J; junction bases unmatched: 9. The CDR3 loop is CASSFSGTGYSEQFF. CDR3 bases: TGTGCCAGCAGCTTCTCCGGGACAGGGTATAGTGAGCAGTTCTTC. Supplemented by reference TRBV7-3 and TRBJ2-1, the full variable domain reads GAGVSQTPSNKVTEKGKYVELRCDPISGHTALYWYRQSLGQGPEFLIYFQGTGAADDSGLPNDRFFAVRPEGSVSTLKIQRTERGDSAVYLCASSFSGTGYSEQFFGPGTRLTVL.

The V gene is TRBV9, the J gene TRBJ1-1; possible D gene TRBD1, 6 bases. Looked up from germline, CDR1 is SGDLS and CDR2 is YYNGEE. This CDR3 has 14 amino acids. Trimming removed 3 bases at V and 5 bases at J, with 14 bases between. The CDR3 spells CASSDEGEGTEAFF. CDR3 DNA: TGTGCCAGCAGCGACGAGGGGGAGGGGACTGAAGCTTTCTTT.

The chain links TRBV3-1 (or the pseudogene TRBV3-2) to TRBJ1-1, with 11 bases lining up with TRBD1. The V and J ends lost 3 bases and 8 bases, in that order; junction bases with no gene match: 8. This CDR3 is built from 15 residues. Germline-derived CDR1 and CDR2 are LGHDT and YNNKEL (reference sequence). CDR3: CASSQAGQGVSEAFF. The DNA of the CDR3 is TGTGCCAGCAGCCAGGCGGGACAGGGGGTTTCGGAAGCTTTCTTT.

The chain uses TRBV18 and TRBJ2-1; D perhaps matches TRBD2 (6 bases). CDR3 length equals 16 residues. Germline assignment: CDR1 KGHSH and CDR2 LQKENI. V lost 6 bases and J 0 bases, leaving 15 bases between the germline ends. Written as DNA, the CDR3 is TGTGCCAGCTCCCCCTTAGCGGAGAGCTCCTACAATGAGCAGTTCTTC. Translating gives CASSPLAESSYNEQFF.

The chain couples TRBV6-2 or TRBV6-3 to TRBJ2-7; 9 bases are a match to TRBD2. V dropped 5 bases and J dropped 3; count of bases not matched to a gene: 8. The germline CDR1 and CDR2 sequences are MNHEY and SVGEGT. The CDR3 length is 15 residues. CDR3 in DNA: TGTGCCAGCAGTCCGGGAGGAGCGGGGGGCTACGAGCAGTACTTC. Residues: CASSPGGAGGYEQYF.

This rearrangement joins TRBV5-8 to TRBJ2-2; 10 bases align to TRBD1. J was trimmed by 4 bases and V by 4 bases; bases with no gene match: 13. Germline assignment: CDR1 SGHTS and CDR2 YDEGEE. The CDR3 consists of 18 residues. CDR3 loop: CASSRGQGLFEGTGELFF. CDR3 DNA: TGTGCCAGCAGCAGGGGACAGGGGCTCTTCGAAGGCACCGGGGAGCTGTTTTTT.

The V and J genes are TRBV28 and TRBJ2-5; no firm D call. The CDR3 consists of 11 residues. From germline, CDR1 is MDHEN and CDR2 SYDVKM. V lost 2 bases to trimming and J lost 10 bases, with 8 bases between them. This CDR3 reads CASSLGQSQYF. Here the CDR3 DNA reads TGTGCCAGCAGTTTAGGGCAGAGCCAGTACTTC.

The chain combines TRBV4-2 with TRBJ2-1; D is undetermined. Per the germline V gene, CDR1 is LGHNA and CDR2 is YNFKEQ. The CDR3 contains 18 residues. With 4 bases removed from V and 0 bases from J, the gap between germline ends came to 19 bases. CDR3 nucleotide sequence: TGTGCCAGCAGCCTTGGGCTGGTGGCTCTCAGCTCCTACAATGAGCAGTTCTTC. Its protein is CASSLGLVALSSYNEQFF.

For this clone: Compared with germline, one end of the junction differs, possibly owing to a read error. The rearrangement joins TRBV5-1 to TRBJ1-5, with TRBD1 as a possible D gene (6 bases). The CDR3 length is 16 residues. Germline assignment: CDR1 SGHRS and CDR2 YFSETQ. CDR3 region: CASSPGAGGGNQPQHF. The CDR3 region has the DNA TGTGCCAGCAGCCCAGGGGCCGGTGGAGGCAATCAGCCCCAGCATTTT.

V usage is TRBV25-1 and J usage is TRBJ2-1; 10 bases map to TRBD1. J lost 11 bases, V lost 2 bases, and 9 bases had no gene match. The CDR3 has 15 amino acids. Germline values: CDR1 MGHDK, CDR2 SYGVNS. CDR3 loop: CASSESWRQGAQQFF. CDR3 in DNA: TGTGCCAGCAGTGAAAGTTGGAGACAGGGGGCGCAGCAGTTCTTC. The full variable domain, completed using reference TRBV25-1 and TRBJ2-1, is EADIYQTPRYLVIGTGKKITLECSQTMGHDKMYWYQQDPGMELHLIHYSYGVNSTEKGDLSSESTVSRIRTEHFPLTLESARPSHTSQYLCASSESWRQGAQQFFGPGTRLTVL.

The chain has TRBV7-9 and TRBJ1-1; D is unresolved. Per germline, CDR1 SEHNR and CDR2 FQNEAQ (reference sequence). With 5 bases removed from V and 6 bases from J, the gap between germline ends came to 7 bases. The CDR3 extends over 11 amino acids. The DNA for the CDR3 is TGTGCCAGCAGCAGAGAATCTGAAGCTTTCTTT. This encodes CASSRESEAFF.

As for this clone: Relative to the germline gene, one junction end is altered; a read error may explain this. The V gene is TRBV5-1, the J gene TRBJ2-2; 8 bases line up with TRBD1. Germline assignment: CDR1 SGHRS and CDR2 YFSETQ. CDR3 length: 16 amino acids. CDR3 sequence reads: CASSPGDRTNTGELFF. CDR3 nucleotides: TGTGCCAGCAGCCCAGGGGACAGGACGAACACCGGGGAGCTGTTTTTT.

The CDR3, as DNA: TGTGCCAGCAGAGAGACGGGGAACTATGGCTACACCTTC. Translated, it gives CASRETGNYGYTF. The gene calls are TRBV28 and TRBJ1-2; no clear D gene. V was pared by 6 bases and J by 2 bases, with 10 bases between. The CDR3 spans 13 residues. CDR1 is MDHEN, CDR2 SYDVKM, per germline.

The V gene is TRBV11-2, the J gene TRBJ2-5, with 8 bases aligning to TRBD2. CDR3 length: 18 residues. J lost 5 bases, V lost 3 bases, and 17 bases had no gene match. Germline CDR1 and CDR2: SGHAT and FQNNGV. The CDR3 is CASSLALSWAGGSETQYF. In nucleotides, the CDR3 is TGTGCCAGCAGCTTGGCTTTGTCCTGGGCGGGGGGTTCGGAGACCCAGTACTTC.

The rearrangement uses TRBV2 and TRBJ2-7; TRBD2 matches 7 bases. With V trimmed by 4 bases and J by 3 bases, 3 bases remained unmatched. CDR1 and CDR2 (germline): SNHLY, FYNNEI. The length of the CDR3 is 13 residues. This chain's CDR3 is CASSGEGLYEQYV. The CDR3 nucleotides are TGTGCCAGCAGTGGGGAGGGCCTCTACGAGCAGTACGTC.

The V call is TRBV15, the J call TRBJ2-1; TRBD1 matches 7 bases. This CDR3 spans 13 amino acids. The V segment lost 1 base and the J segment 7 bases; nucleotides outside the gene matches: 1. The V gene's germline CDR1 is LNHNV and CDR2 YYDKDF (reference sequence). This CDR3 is CATSRAGGNEQFF. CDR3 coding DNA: TGTGCCACCAGCAGAGCAGGGGGAAATGAGCAGTTCTTC.

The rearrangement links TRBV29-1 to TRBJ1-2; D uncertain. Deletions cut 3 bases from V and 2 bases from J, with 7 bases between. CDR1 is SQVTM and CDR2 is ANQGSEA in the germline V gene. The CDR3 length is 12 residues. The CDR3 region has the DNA TGCAGCGTTGATGGTCTAAACTATGGCTACACCTTC. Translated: CSVDGLNYGYTF.

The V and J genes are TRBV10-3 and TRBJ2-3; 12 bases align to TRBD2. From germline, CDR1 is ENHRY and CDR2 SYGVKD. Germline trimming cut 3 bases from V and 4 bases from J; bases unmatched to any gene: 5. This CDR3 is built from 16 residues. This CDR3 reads CAISDWTSGNSDTQYF. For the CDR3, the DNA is TGTGCCATCAGTGATTGGACTAGCGGGAACTCAGATACGCAGTATTTT.

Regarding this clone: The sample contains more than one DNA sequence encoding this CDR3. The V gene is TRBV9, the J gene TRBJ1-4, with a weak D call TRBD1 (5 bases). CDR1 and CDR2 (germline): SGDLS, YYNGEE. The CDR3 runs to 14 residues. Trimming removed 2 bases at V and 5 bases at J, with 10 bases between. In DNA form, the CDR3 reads TGTGCCAGCAGCGTGGGGCCAGGAAATGAAAAACTGTTTTTT. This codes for CASSVGPGNEKLFF.

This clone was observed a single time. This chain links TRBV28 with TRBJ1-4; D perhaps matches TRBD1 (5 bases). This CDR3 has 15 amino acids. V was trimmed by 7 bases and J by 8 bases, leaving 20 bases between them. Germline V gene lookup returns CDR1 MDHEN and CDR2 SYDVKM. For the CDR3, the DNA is TGTGCCAGCATCTTAGACGGGGGTTCTTGGGAAAAACTGTTTTTT. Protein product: CASILDGGSWEKLFF.

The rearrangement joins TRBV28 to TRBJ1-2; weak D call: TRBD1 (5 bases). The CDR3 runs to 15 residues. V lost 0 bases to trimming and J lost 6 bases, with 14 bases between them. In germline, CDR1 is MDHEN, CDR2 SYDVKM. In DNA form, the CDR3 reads TGTGCCAGCAGTTTATGGGGGCAAGCCGCGGATGGCTACACCTTC. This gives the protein CASSLWGQAADGYTF.

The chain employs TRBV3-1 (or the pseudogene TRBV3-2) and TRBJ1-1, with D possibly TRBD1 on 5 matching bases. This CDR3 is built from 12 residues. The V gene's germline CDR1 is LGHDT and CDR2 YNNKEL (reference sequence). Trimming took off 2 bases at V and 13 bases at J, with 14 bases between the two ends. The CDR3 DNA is TGTGCCAGCAGCCAAACGGCAGGGTGGGTTTTCTTT. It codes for CASSQTAGWVFF.

The CDR3 protein is CASCRDRGYNEQFF. The DNA of the CDR3 is TGTGCCAGCTGCCGGGACAGAGGTTACAATGAGCAGTTCTTC. V and J are TRBV2 and TRBJ2-1, with TRBD1 identical over 7 bases. There are 14 residues in the CDR3. V shed 8 bases and J 4 bases; nucleotides not matched to a gene: 8. Germline V lookup: CDR1 SNHLY, CDR2 FYNNEI.

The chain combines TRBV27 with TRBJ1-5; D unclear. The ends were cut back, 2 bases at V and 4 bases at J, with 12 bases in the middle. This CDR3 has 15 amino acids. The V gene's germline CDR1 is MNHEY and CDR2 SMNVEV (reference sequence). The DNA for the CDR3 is TGTGCCAGCAGTTTAGCCTTGAAGAGTAATCAGCCCCAGCATTTT. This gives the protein CASSLALKSNQPQHF.